This T cell receptor beta chain emerged from a study of PD-1 blockade in mismatch repair-deficient tumors (dated by TCRdb to the late 2010s). Background for the entire study: Between late 2013 and September 2016, the trial enrolled 70 to 100 consecutive patients with 11 to 12 mismatch repair-deficient cancer types, every one of whom had been previously treated and was progressing. Deep sequencing of TCR CDR3 regions was used to track tumor-associated T cell clones in peripheral blood of patients responding to PD-1 blockade. On the study overall, not on this receptor specifically: Clones residing in the tumor, which were often undetectable in blood before treatment, expanded quickly after pembrolizumab and then contracted, generally before radiologic responses.

As to this clone: Its binding antigen is unknown. Base qualities are not at hand, and no much larger clone is one base apart.

Spanning cysteine to phenylalanine, the CDR3 consists of 14 amino acids. Left in the record is the CDR3 DNA by itself, 42 bases read in frame from the first base. Trimming leaves V shorter by 3 bases and J shorter by 4 bases, with the junction holding 5 bases beyond the gene matches. Reading the germline V gene (reference sequence) gives CDR1 GTSNPN and CDR2 SVGIG. The library was made by the immunoSEQ multiplex PCR assay. TCRdb limited this immuneACCESS table to in-frame rearrangements with V and J called. A share of clones is missing; checked studies link under half to unresolved V genes, and the rest is unexplained. The sample includes 70,000 to 90,000 clones, with 70% to 90% observed a single time. Roughly 6% of the sample rests with the top ten. For every enrolled patient, mismatch repair deficiency was confirmed by either polymerase chain reaction or immunohistochemistry. TCR sequencing was carried out for a few patients who responded to pembrolizumab therapy. The phase II trial prospectively evaluated PD-1 blockade with pembrolizumab in advanced mismatch repair-deficient cancers, independent of tissue of origin. Serial peripheral blood T cell samples were collected before and at multiple times after starting PD-1 blockade. Blood sampling times were reported as weeks after the first pembrolizumab dose.

Sequencing was performed on peripheral blood, taken 44 weeks after starting pembrolizumab. This receptor was identified in an adult with mismatch repair-deficient cancer. The chain is assembled from TRBV30 and TRBJ1-5, and 8 junction bases match TRBD1. The DNA sequence is TGTGCCTGGAGAGGACAGGGTTCGAATCAGCCCCAGCATTTT. Its translation is CAWRGQGSNQPQHF.